Shown below are 20 T cell receptor beta chains from a single sample sequenced in a study of CD8 T cells in Susac syndrome. Random hexamers were used to reverse transcribe an amount of about 0.45 to 1 ug RNA. TCRdb reprocessed the immunoSEQ multiplex PCR reads via MiXCR and lists one record per CDR3 protein. The table shows about 180,000 distinct CDR3 sequences, with almost 96% occurring only once. The sample comprised CD4+ T cells from PBMCs. The receptor source for this set is a human donor with multiple sclerosis.

This clonotype appeared a single time. V and J are TRBV20-1 and TRBJ2-3; D call uncertain. The V gene lost 3 bases and the J gene lost 3 bases, with 7 bases spanning the gap. Per germline, CDR1 DFQATT and CDR2 SNEGSKA (reference sequence). The CDR3 has 12 residues. The CDR3 reads CSASLATDTQYF. The CDR3 DNA sequence: TGCAGTGCTAGTTTGGCAACAGATACGCAGTATTTT.

The chain joins TRBV20-1 to TRBJ2-1; 8 bases fit TRBD1. V trimming: 0 bases; J trimming: 15 bases; junction bases outside the gene matches: 19. The CDR3 totals 16 residues. The V gene's germline CDR1 is DFQATT and CDR2 SNEGSKA (reference sequence). The CDR3 region is CSARDSRKTGVTGRFF. DNA of the CDR3: TGCAGTGCTAGAGATAGTCGGAAGACAGGGGTGACGGGACGGTTCTTC.

This chain uses TRBV14 with TRBJ2-7; D is unclear. V was pared by 2 bases and J by 5 bases, with 4 bases between. The CDR3 has 11 amino acids. Germline-derived CDR1 and CDR2 are SGHDN and FVKESK. The CDR3 nucleotides read TGTGCCAGCAGCCAATGGCACGAGCAGTACTTC. Translation: CASSQWHEQYF.

The V and J genes are TRBV20-1 and TRBJ1-1; D is perhaps TRBD1 (5 bases). The CDR3 is made up of 11 amino acids. Trimming shortened V by 4 bases and J by 6 bases, and 9 bases separated the two germline ends. The V gene's germline CDR1 is DFQATT and CDR2 SNEGSKA (reference sequence). DNA of the CDR3: TGCAGTGCTACGGGACCGGCTGAAGCTTTCTTT. This encodes CSATGPAEAFF.

The CDR3 coding sequence is TGTGCCACCAGTGGAGGGCCCGGGGAGCTGTTTTTT. It yields the protein CATSGGPGELFF. This chain connects TRBV24-1 to TRBJ2-2; D possibly corresponds to TRBD2 (5 bases). CDR3 length equals 12 residues. CDR1 and CDR2 from the germline V gene are KGHDR and SFDVKD. Trimming left V 5 bases short and J 6 bases short, with 6 bases between.

The CDR3 DNA reads as TGTGCCAGCAGAGGACAGGCTAATGAAAAACTGTTTTTT. Its protein product is CASRGQANEKLFF. The chain couples TRBV7-9 to TRBJ1-4, with 7 bases aligning to TRBD1. Trimming removed 6 bases from V and 3 bases from J; junction bases left unmatched: 1. From germline, CDR1 is SEHNR and CDR2 FQNEAQ (reference sequence). The CDR3 is 13 residues long. Variable domain in full (rest from reference TRBV7-9 and TRBJ1-4): DTGVSQNPRHKITKRGQNVTFRCDPISEHNRLYWYRQTLGQGPEFLTYFQNEAQLEKSRLLSDRFSAERPKGSFSTLEIQRTEQGDSAMYLCASRGQANEKLFFGSGTQLSVL.

V usage is TRBV3-1 and J usage is TRBJ2-7; TRBD1 agrees at 8 bases. CDR3 length: 17 residues. Per germline, CDR1 LGHDT and CDR2 YNNKEL (reference sequence). Trimming cost V 2 bases and J 3 bases; bases outside gene matches: 12. This chain's CDR3 is CASSQNWGQVLNYEQYF. DNA of the CDR3: TGTGCCAGCAGCCAAAACTGGGGACAGGTCCTAAACTACGAGCAGTACTTC.

This clonotype was picked up one time. This chain uses TRBV5-1 with TRBJ1-1; 9 bases align to TRBD1. The CDR3 is made up of 14 amino acids. Losses at the gene ends were 2 bases for V and 8 bases for J; bases not matched to a gene: 7. Germline V gene data show CDR1 as SGHRS and CDR2 as YFSETQ. CDR3 amino acids: CASSLPGQGVEAFF. For the CDR3, the DNA is TGCGCCAGCAGCTTACCGGGACAGGGTGTCGAAGCTTTCTTT.

The chain couples TRBV5-6 to TRBJ2-4; 7 bases agree with TRBD2. With 4 bases clipped from V and 7 bases from J, the junction kept 11 bases outside the gene matches. The CDR3 totals 15 residues. Germline CDR1 reads SGHDT; CDR2 reads YYEEEE. CDR3 residues: CASSTVSGQLNIQYF. CDR3 coding DNA: TGTGCCAGCAGCACTGTTAGCGGGCAATTGAACATTCAGTACTTC. Based on the CDR3 plus reference TRBV5-6 and TRBJ2-4, the full variable domain is DAGVTQSPTHLIKTRGQQVTLRCSPKSGHDTVSWYQQALGQGPQFIFQYYEEEERQRGNFPDRFSGHQFPNYSSELNVNALLLGDSALYLCASSTVSGQLNIQYFGAGTRLSVL.

The genes are TRBV7-9 and TRBJ1-6; D not certain. V gave up 3 bases and J gave up 11 bases, with 11 bases separating them. CDR3 length: 13 residues. Germline values: CDR1 SEHNR, CDR2 FQNEAQ (reference sequence). CDR3 coding DNA: TGTGCCAGCAGCTTTAAAGGCGGGACACCCCTCCACTTT. Its protein is CASSFKGGTPLHF.

This chain joins TRBV5-1 and TRBJ2-7; 10 bases align to TRBD1. The J segment lost 3 bases and the V segment lost 3 bases, leaving 6 bases of the junction unmatched. This CDR3 is built from 15 residues. Germline-derived CDR1 and CDR2 are SGHRS and YFSETQ. The CDR3 DNA reads as TGCGCCAGCAGCTCGGGGACAGGGGATATCTACGAGCAGTACTTC. This encodes CASSSGTGDIYEQYF.

V and J are TRBV3-1 and TRBJ2-7, with TRBD2 identical over 12 bases. This CDR3 contains 21 residues. Trimming cost V 1 base and J 5 bases; bases outside gene matches: 21. CDR1 is LGHDT, CDR2 YNNKEL, per germline (reference sequence). DNA of the CDR3: TGTGCCAGCAGCCAAGTCTTTTTGTCGGCTAGCGGGGGGGCCGCTGCCCACGAGCAGTACTTC. This sequence encodes CASSQVFLSASGGAAAHEQYF.

The rearrangement joins TRBV5-6 to TRBJ2-5; 8 positions match TRBD2. The CDR3 spans 14 residues. In germline, CDR1 is SGHDT, CDR2 YYEEEE. V gave up 5 bases and J gave up 4 bases; unmatched junction bases: 7. CDR3 sequence: CASSQAGTRETQYF. Written as DNA, the CDR3 is TGTGCCAGCAGTCAGGCCGGGACTAGAGAGACCCAGTACTTC.

The chain combines TRBV4-2 with TRBJ1-5, with 8 bases identical to TRBD1. Per germline, CDR1 LGHNA and CDR2 YNFKEQ. The CDR3 has 16 residues. After removal of 3 bases from V and 3 bases from J, the junction contained 7 bases not matched to a gene. CDR3 DNA sequence: TGTGCCAGCAGCCAGGACAGGGTGTGGGTCAATCAGCCCCAGCATTTT. Protein: CASSQDRVWVNQPQHF.

The V call is TRBV6-6, the J call TRBJ2-1, with 8 nucleotides matching TRBD2. V lost 6 bases to trimming and J lost 6 bases; unmatched junction nucleotides: 7. Germline loops: CDR1 MNHNY, CDR2 SVGAGI (reference sequence). The CDR3 length is 14 residues. In nucleotides, the CDR3 is TGTGCCAGCAGCGACGGGGGGGTTGTCAATGAGCAGTTCTTC. This translates into CASSDGGVVNEQFF.

This clonotype has only a few counts. The V and J genes are TRBV2 and TRBJ2-7; maybe TRBD1 (6 bases). Germline V gene data show CDR1 as SNHLY and CDR2 as FYNNEI. V was trimmed by 6 bases and J by 0 bases, leaving 6 bases between them. CDR3 length equals 12 residues. CDR3 DNA: TGTGCCAGCAGGGACAGCTCCTACGAGCAGTACTTC. Its translation is CASRDSSYEQYF. Full variable domain (rest looked up from reference TRBV2 and TRBJ2-7): EPEVTQTPSHQVTQMGQEVILRCVPISNHLYFYWYRQILGQKVEFLVSFYNNEISEKSEIFDDQFSVERPDGSNFTLKIRSTKLEDSAMYFCASRDSSYEQYFGPGTRLTVT.

V is TRBV7-8 and J is TRBJ1-2, with no clear D. Germline-derived CDR1 and CDR2 are SGHVS and FQNEAQ. The V and J ends lost 1 base and 5 bases respectively, with 14 bases between them. This CDR3 region has 15 residues. CDR3 residues: CASSLEQVGVYGYTF. For the CDR3, the DNA is TGTGCCAGCAGCTTAGAGCAGGTCGGAGTGTATGGCTACACCTTC.

The chain recombines TRBV25-1 with TRBJ2-7; D not certain. This CDR3 spans 13 amino acids. CDR1 is MGHDK and CDR2 is SYGVNS in the germline V gene. Trimming took 7 bases from V and 3 from J, leaving 13 bases between them. The CDR3: CASTRATSYEQYF. CDR3 DNA: TGTGCCAGCACTAGAGCGACCAGCTACGAGCAGTACTTC.

This clonotype was found once. This chain uses TRBV30 with TRBJ1-6; D is uncertain. CDR3 length: 13 amino acids. V shed 4 bases and J shed 7 bases, with 11 bases lying between them. The germline gives CDR1 GTSNPN, CDR2 SVGIG (reference sequence). The DNA of the CDR3 is TGTGCCTGGACCGCGGGAACCAATTCACCCCTCCACTTT. This translates into CAWTAGTNSPLHF.

This chain links TRBV29-1 with TRBJ1-1; the D is unclear. CDR1 is SQVTM, CDR2 ANQGSEA, per germline. The CDR3 length is 12 residues. Trimming took 1 base from V and 4 from J, leaving 7 bases between them. CDR3: CSVEVRTTEAFF. As DNA, the CDR3 is TGCAGCGTTGAAGTTCGGACCACTGAAGCTTTCTTT.